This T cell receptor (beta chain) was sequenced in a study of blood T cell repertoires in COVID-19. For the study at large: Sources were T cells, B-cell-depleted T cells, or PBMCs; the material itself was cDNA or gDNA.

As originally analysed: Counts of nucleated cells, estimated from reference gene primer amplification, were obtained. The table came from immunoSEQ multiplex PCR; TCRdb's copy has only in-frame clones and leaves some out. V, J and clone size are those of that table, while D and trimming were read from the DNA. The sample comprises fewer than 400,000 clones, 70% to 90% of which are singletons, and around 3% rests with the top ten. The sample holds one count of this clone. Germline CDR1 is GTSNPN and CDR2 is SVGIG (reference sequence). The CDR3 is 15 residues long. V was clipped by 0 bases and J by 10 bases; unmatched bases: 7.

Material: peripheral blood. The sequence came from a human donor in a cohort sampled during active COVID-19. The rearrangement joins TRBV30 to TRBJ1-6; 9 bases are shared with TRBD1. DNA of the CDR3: TGTGCCTGGAGTGTACGGGGACAGGGACACTCACCCCTCCACTTT. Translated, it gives CAWSVRGQGHSPLHF. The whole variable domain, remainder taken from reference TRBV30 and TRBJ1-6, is SQTIHQWPATLVQPVGSPLSLECTVEGTSNPNLYWYRQAAGRGLQLLFYSVGIGQISSEVPQNLSASRPQDRQFILSSKKLLLSDSGFYLCAWSVRGQGHSPLHFGNGTRLTVT.